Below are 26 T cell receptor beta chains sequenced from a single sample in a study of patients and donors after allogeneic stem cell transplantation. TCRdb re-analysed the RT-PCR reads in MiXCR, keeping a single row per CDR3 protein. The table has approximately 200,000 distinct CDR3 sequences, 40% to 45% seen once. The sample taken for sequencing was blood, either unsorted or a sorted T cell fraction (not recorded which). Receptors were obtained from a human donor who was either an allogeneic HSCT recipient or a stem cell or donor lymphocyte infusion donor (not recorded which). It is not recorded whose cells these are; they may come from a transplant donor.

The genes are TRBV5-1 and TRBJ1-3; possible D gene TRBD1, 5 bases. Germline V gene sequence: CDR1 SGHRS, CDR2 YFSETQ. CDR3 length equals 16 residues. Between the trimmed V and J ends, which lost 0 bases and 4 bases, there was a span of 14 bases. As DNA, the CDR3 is TGCGCCAGCAGCTTGGCCCCTGGGGGGGACGGAAACACCATATATTTT. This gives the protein CASSLAPGGDGNTIYF.

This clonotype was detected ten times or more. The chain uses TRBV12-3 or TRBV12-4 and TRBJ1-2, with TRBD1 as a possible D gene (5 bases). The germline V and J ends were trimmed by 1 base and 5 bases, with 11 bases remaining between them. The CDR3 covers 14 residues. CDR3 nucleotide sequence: TGTGCCAGCAGTTTAGTGGGAGGGGATTATGGCTACACCTTC. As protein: CASSLVGGDYGYTF.

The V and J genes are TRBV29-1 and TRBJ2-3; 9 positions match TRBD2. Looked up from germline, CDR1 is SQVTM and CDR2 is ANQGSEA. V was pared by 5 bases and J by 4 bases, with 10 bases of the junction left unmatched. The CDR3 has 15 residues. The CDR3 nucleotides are TGCAGCGTTATCCCACTTGCGGGAGGGGCAGATACGCAGTATTTT. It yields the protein CSVIPLAGGADTQYF.

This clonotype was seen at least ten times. DNA of the CDR3: TGCGCCAGCAGCTTGGAGGGAAACTATGGCTACACCTTC. It translates to CASSLEGNYGYTF. The chain combines TRBV5-1 with TRBJ1-2; D unresolved. V dropped 0 bases and J dropped 2 bases, with 5 bases sitting between them. Germline CDR1 and CDR2: SGHRS and YFSETQ. The CDR3 sequence is 13 residues long.

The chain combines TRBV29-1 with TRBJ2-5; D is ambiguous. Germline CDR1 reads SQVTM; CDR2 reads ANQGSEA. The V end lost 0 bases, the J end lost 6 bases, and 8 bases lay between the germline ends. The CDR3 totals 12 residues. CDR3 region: CSVEDQGKTQYF. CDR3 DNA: TGCAGCGTTGAAGATCAAGGGAAGACCCAGTACTTC.

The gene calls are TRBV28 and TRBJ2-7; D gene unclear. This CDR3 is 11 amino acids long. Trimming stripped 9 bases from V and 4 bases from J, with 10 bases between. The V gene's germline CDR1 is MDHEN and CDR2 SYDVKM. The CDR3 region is CASWGLYEQYF. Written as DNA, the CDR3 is TGTGCCAGTTGGGGATTGTACGAGCAGTACTTC.

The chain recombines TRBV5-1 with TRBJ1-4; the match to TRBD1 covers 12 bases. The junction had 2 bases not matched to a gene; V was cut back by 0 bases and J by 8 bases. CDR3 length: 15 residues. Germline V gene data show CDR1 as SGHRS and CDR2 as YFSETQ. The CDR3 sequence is CASSLAGTGGEKLFF. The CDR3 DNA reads TGCGCCAGCAGCTTGGCAGGGACAGGGGGCGAAAAACTGTTTTTT.

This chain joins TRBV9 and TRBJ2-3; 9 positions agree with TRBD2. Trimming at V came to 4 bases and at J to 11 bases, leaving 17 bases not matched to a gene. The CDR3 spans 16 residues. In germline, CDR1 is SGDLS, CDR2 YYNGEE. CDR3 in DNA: TGTGCCAGCAGCCACGACTTGCGGGGGCTAGCGGGACAGCAGTATTTT. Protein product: CASSHDLRGLAGQQYF.

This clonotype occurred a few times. The DNA of the CDR3 is TGTGCCATCAGTGGGTCCGACCCGAGGCATGAAGCTTTCTTT. Translation gives CAISGSDPRHEAFF. The chain joins TRBV10-3 to TRBJ1-1, with D hard to call. The germline gives CDR1 ENHRY, CDR2 SYGVKD. The CDR3 is 14 residues long. Trimming removed 4 bases from V and 7 bases from J, with 16 bases in between.

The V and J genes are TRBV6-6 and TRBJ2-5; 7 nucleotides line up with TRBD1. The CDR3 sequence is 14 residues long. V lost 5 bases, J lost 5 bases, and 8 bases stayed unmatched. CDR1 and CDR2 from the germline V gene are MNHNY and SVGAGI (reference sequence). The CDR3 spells CASSMPGGIETQYF. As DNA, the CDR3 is TGTGCCAGCAGTATGCCAGGGGGTATCGAGACCCAGTACTTC.

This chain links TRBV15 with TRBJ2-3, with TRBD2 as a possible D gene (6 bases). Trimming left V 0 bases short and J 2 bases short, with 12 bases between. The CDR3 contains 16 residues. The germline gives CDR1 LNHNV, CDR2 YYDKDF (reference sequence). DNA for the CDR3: TGTGCCACCAGCAGAGATGGTGGAGGGGCCACAGATACGCAGTATTTT. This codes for CATSRDGGGATDTQYF.

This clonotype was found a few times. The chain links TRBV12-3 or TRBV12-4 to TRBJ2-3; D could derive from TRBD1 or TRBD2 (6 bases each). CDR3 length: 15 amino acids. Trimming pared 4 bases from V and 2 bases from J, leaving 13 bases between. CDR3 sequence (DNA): TGTGCCAGCAGTTCACAGGGAGGTAACACAGATACGCAGTATTTT. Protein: CASSSQGGNTDTQYF.

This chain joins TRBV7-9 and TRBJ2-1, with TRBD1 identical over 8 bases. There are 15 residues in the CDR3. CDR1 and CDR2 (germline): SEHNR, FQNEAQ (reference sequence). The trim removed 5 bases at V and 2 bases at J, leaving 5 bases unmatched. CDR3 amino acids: CASSRGQGTYNEQFF. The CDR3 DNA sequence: TGTGCCAGCAGCCGCGGACAGGGAACCTACAATGAGCAGTTCTTC.

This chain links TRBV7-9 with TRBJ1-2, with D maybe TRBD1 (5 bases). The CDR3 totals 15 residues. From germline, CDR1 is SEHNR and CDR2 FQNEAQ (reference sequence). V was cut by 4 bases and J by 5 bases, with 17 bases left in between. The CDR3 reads CASSYGTAGWYGYTF. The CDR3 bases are TGTGCCAGCAGCTATGGGACTGCCGGATGGTATGGCTACACCTTC. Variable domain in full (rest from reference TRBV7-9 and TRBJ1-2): DTGVSQNPRHKITKRGQNVTFRCDPISEHNRLYWYRQTLGQGPEFLTYFQNEAQLEKSRLLSDRFSAERPKGSFSTLEIQRTEQGDSAMYLCASSYGTAGWYGYTFGSGTRLTVV.

The CDR3 bases are TGTGCCAGCACCCTACAGGCCTCGGGCACTGAAGCTTTCTTT. Translated: CASTLQASGTEAFF. V and J are TRBV7-9 and TRBJ1-1, with a tentative D call TRBD1 (5 bases). Germline lookup yields CDR1 SEHNR and CDR2 FQNEAQ (reference sequence). Trimming removed 7 bases from V and 4 bases from J, with 16 bases in between. The CDR3 length is 14 residues.

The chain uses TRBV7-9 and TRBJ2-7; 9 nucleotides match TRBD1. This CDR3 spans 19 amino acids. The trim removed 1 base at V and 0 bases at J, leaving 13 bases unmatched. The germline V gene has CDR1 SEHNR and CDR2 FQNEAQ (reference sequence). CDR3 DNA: TGTGCCAGCAGCTTAGTCCGGGACAGGGAATTTACTAGCTCCTACGAGCAGTACTTC. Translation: CASSLVRDREFTSSYEQYF.

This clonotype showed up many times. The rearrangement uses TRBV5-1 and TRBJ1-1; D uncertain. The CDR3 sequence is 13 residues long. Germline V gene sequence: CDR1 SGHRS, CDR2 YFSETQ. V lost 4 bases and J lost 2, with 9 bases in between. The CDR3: CASSITENTEAFF. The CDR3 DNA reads TGCGCCAGCAGCATAACAGAAAACACTGAAGCTTTCTTT.

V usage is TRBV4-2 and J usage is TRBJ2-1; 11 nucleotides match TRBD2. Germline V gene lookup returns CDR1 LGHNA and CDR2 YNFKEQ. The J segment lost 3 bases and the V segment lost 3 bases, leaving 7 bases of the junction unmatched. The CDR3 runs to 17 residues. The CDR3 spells CASSHDVTSGGYNEQFF. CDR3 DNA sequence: TGTGCCAGCAGCCATGACGTTACTAGCGGGGGCTACAATGAGCAGTTCTTC.

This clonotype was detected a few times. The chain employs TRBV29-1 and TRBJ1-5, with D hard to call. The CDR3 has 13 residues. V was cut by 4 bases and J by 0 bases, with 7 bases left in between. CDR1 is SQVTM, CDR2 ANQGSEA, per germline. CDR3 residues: CSVARDSNQPQHF. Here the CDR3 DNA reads TGCAGCGTTGCACGGGATAGCAATCAGCCCCAGCATTTT.

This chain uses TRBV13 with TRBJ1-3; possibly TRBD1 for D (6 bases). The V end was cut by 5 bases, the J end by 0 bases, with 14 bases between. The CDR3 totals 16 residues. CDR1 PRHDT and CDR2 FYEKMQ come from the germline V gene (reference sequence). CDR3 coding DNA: TGTGCCAGCAGCCTCGGTTGGACAGCCTCTGGAAACACCATATATTTT. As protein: CASSLGWTASGNTIYF.

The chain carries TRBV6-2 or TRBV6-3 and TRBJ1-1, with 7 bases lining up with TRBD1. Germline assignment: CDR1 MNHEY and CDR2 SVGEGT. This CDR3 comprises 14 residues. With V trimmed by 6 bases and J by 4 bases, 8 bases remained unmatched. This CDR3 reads CASRESGTATEAFF. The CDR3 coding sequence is TGTGCCAGCAGAGAGTCCGGGACAGCCACTGAAGCTTTCTTT.

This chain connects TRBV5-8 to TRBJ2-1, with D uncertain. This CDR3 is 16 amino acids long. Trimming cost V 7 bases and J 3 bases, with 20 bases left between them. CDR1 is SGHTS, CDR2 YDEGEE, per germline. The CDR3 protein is CASHQGASYSYNEQFF. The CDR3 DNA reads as TGTGCCAGCCATCAAGGAGCTTCCTACAGCTACAATGAGCAGTTCTTC.

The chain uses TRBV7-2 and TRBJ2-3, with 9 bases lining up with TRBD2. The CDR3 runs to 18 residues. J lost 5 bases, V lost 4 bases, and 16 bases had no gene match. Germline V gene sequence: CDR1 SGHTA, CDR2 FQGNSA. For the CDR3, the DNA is TGTGCCAGCAGCTATTCATGGAGGGGTAGCGGGAGTCTAGATACGCAGTATTTT. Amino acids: CASSYSWRGSGSLDTQYF.

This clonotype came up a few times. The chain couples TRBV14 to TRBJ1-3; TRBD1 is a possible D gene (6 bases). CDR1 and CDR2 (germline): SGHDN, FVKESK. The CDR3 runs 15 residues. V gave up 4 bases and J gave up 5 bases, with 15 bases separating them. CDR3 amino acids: CASSPLGGSRNTIYF. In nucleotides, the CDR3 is TGTGCCAGCAGCCCCCTAGGGGGGAGTAGAAACACCATATATTTT.

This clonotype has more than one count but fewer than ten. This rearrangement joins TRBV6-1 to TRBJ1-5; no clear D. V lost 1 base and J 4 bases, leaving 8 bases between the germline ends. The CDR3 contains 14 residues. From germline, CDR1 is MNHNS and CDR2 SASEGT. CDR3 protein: CASSEVTLNQPQHF. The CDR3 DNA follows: TGTGCCAGCAGTGAAGTTACATTGAATCAGCCCCAGCATTTT.

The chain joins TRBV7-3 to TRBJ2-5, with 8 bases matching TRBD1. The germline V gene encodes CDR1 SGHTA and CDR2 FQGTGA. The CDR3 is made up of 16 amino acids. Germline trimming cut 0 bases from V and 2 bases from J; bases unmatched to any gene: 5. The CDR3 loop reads CASSLTGQGLQETQYF. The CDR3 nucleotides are TGTGCCAGCAGCTTAACAGGACAGGGCCTACAAGAGACCCAGTACTTC.